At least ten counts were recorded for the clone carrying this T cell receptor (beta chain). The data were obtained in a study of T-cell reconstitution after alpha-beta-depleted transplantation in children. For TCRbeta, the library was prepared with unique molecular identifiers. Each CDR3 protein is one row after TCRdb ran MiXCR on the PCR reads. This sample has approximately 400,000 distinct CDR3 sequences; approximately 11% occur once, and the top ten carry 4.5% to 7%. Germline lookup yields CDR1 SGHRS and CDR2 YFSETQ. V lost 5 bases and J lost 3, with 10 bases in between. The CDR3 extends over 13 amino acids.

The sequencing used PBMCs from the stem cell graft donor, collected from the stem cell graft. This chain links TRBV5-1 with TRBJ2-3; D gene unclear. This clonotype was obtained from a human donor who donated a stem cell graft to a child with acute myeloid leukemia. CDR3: CASRGTRTDTQYF. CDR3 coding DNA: TGCGCCAGCAGGGGAACAAGGACAGATACGCAGTATTTT.